What follows is one TCR beta chain and its context. Germline CDR1 and CDR2: MNHEY and SVGAGI. V lost 6 bases and J 0 bases, leaving 12 bases between the germline ends. The CDR3 contains 15 residues. The data stem from a study of blood T cell repertoires in COVID-19. About the study: T cells, B-cell-depleted T cells, or PBMCs provided the cDNA or gDNA that served as material.

Assay: immunoSEQ multiplex PCR; the TCRdb copy retains only in-frame clones and omits some. The sample includes approximately 250,000 clones, 84% of them seen just once. The chain joins TRBV6-5 to TRBJ2-1; perhaps TRBD2 as D (6 bases). What was sequenced was peripheral blood. This clonotype was obtained from a human donor in a cohort sampled during active COVID-19. In nucleotides, the CDR3 is TGTGCCAGCAGCAATAGCGGCCTCTCCTACAATGAGCAGTTCTTC. Residues: CASSNSGLSYNEQFF.